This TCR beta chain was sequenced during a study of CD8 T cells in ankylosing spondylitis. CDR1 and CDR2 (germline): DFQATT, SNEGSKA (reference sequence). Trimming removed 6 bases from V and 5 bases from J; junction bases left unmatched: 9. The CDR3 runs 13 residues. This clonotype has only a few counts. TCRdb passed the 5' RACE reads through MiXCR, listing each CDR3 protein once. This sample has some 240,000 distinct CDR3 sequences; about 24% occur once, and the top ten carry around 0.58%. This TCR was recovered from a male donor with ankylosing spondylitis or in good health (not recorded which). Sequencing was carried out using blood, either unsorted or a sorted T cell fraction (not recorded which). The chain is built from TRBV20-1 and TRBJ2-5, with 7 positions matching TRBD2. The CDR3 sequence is CSAGGSRAETQYF. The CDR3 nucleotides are TGCAGTGCGGGGGGGTCAAGGGCGGAGACCCAGTACTTC.